What follows are 5 T cell receptor beta chains derived from one specimen sequenced in a study of beta chain features in type 1 diabetes. Expressed TCRB transcripts were sequenced because the entire RNA isolate underwent reverse transcription. The repertoire was sequenced with immunoSEQ multiplex PCR; TCRdb's copy has only in-frame clones and lacks some. The sample comprises more than 150,000 clones, around 13% of which are singletons, and 0.62% rests with the top ten. The material sequenced was central memory CD4+ T cells from blood. The source is a woman between 18 and 29 years old in good health.

This clone has more than one count but fewer than ten. J is TRBJ2-1 and V is TRBV7-8; D might be TRBD2 (5 bases). V lost 4 bases and J 1 base, leaving 11 bases between the germline ends. In germline, CDR1 is SGHVS, CDR2 FQNEAQ. The CDR3 contains 15 residues. The CDR3 here is CASSYRGRSYNEQFF. DNA for the CDR3: TGTGCCAGCAGCTATCGCGGGCGTTCCTACAATGAGCAGTTCTTC.

This clone has just a few counts. The rearrangement links TRBV7-2 to TRBJ2-1; TRBD1 matches at 9 bases. V lost 4 bases to trimming and J lost 7 bases; unmatched junction nucleotides: 5. This CDR3 has 14 residues. The V gene's germline CDR1 is SGHTA and CDR2 FQGNSA. The DNA for the CDR3 is TGTGCCAGCAGCTCCGGGACAGGGAGGAATGAGCAGTTCTTC. It encodes CASSSGTGRNEQFF.

This rearrangement joins TRBV27 to TRBJ1-1; possibly TRBD1 for D (5 bases). The V end lost 7 bases, the J end lost 7 bases, and 22 bases lay between the germline ends. The CDR3 covers 15 residues. Germline V gene data show CDR1 as MNHEY and CDR2 as SMNVEV (reference sequence). In DNA form, the CDR3 reads TGTGCCAGCACGCAGAGGCGGGACGTAGGATATGAAGCTTTCTTT. Its translation is CASTQRRDVGYEAFF.

This clone has more than one count but fewer than ten. This rearrangement joins TRBV7-8 to TRBJ1-2; TRBD1 is a possible D gene (5 bases). There are 15 residues in the CDR3. CDR1 and CDR2 from the germline V gene are SGHVS and FQNEAQ. Trimming took 0 bases from V and 6 from J, leaving 14 bases between them. CDR3 bases: TGTGCCAGCAGCTTAGCCGTAGGGGAGGGCGATGGCTACACCTTC. It encodes CASSLAVGEGDGYTF.

The V call is TRBV4-2, the J call TRBJ2-7, with 8 bases identical to TRBD2. Trimming took 4 bases from V and 1 from J; bases not matched to a gene: 9. Germline V lookup: CDR1 LGHNA, CDR2 YNFKEQ. The CDR3 runs to 16 residues. The CDR3 protein is CASSRLSGLASYEQYF. The CDR3, as DNA: TGTGCCAGCAGCCGACTATCAGGACTAGCATCCTACGAGCAGTACTTC.